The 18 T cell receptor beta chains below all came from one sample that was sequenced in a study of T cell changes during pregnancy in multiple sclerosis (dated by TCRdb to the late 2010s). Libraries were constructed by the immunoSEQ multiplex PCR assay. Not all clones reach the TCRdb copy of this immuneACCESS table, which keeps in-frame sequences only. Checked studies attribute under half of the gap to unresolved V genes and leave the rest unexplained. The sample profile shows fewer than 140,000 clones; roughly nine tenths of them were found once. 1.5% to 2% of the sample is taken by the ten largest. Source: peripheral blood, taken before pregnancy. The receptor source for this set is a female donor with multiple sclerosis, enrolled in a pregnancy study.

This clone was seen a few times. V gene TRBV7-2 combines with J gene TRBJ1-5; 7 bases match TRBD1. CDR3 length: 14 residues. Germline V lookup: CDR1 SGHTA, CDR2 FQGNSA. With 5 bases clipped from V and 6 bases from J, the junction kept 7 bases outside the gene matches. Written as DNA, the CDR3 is TGTGCCAGCAGCGACACAGGGGTAGGTCAGCCCCAGCATTTT. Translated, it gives CASSDTGVGQPQHF.

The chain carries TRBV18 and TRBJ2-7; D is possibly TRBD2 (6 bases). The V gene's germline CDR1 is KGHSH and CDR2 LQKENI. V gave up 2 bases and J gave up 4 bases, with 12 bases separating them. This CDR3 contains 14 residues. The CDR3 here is CASSPYSGTYEQYF. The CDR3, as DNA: TGTGCCAGCTCACCATATAGCGGAACTTACGAGCAGTACTTC.

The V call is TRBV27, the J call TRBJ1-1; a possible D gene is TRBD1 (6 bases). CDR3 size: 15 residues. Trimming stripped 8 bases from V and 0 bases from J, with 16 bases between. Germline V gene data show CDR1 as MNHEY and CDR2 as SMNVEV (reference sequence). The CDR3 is CASRPGGQLNTEAFF. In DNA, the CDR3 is TGTGCCAGCCGCCCGGGGGGACAACTGAACACTGAAGCTTTCTTT.

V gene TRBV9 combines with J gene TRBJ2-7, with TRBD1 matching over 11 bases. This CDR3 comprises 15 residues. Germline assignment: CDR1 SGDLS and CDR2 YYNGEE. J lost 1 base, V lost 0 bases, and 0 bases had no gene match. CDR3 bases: TGTGCCAGCAGCGTAGGGGACAGGGGGTCCTACGAGCAGTACTTC. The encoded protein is CASSVGDRGSYEQYF.

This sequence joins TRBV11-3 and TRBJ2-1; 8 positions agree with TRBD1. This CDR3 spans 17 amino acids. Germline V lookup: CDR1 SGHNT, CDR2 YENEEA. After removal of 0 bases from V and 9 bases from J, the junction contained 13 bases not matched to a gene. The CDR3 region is CASSLEGTGEKVGEQFF. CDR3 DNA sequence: TGTGCCAGCAGCTTAGAGGGGACAGGAGAAAAGGTTGGTGAGCAGTTCTTC.

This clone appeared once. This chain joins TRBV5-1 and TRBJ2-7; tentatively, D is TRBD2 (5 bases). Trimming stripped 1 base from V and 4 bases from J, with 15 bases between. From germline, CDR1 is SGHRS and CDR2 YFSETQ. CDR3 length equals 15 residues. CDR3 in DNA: TGCGCCAGCAGCTTGAATAGTGGGGAGTGGTACGAGCAGTACTTC. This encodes CASSLNSGEWYEQYF.

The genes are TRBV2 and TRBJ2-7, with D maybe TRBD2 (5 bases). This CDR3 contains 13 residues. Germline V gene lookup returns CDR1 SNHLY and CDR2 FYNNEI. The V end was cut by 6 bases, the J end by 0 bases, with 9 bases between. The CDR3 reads CASRPGFSYEQYF. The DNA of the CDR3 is TGTGCCAGCAGACCGGGGTTCTCCTACGAGCAGTACTTC.

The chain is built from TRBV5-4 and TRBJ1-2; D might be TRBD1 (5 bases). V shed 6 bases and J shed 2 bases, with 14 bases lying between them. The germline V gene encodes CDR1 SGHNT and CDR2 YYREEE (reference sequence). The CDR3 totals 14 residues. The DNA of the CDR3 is TGTGCCAGCACAGCTCAGGGTATGAACTATGGCTACACCTTC. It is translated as CASTAQGMNYGYTF.

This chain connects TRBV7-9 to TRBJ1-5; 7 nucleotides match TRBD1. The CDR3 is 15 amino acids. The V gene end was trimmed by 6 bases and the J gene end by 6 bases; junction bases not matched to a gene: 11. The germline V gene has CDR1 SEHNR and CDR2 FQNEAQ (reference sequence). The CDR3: CASSPQTGSGQPQHF. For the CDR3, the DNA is TGTGCCAGCAGTCCACAGACAGGGAGCGGTCAGCCCCAGCATTTT.

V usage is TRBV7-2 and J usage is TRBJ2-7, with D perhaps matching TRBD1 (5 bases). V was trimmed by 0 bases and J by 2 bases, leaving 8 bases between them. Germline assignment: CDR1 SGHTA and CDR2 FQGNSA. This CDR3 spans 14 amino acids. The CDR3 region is CASSLAPGPYEQYF. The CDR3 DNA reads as TGTGCCAGCAGCTTAGCGCCAGGGCCCTACGAGCAGTACTTC.

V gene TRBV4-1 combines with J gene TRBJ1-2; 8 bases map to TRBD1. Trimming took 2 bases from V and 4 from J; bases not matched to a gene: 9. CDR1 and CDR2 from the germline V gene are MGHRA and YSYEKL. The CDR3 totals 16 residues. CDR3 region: CASSQSRDRTLYGYTF. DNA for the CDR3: TGCGCCAGCAGCCAAAGCCGGGACAGGACCCTCTATGGCTACACCTTC.

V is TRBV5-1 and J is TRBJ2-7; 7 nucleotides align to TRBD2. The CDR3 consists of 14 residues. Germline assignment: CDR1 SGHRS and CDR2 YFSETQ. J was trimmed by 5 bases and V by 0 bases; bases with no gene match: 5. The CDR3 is CASSLGRELDEQYF. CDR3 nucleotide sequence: TGCGCCAGCAGCTTGGGGCGGGAGCTGGACGAGCAGTACTTC.

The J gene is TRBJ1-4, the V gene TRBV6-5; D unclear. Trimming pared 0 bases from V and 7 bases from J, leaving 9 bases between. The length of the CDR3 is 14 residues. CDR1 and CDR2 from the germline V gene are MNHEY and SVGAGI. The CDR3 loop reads CASSYSGGLEKLFF. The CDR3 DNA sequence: TGTGCCAGCAGTTACTCTGGCGGGCTTGAAAAACTGTTTTTT.

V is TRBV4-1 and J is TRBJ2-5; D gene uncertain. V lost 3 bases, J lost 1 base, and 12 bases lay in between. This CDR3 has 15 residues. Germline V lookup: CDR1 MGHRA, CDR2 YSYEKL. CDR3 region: CASSQHSGPQETQYF. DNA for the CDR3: TGCGCCAGCAGCCAGCATAGTGGTCCCCAAGAGACCCAGTACTTC.

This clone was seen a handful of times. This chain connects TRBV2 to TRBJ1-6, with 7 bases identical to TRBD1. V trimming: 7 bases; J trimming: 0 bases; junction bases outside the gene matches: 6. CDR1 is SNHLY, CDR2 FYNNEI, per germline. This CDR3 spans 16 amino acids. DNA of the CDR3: TGTGCCAGCAAGTTGGCAGGGGGCTCCTATAATTCACCCCTCCACTTT. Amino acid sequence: CASKLAGGSYNSPLHF.

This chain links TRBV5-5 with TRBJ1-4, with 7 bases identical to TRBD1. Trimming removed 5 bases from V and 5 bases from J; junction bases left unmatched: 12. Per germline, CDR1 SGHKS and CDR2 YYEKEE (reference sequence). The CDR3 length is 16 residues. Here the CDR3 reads CASRVTGRTPNEKLFF. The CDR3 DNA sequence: TGTGCCAGCAGAGTGACAGGGCGCACCCCGAATGAAAAACTGTTTTTT.

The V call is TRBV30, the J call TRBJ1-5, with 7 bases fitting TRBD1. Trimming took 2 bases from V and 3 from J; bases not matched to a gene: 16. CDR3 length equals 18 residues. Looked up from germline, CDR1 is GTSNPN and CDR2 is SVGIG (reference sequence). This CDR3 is CAWSSINRGRPANQPQHF. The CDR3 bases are TGTGCCTGGAGTTCCATTAACAGGGGCCGCCCAGCCAATCAGCCCCAGCATTTT. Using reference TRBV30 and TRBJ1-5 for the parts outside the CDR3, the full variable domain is SQTIHQWPATLVQPVGSPLSLECTVEGTSNPNLYWYRQAAGRGLQLLFYSVGIGQISSEVPQNLSASRPQDRQFILSSKKLLLSDSGFYLCAWSSINRGRPANQPQHFGDGTRLSIL.

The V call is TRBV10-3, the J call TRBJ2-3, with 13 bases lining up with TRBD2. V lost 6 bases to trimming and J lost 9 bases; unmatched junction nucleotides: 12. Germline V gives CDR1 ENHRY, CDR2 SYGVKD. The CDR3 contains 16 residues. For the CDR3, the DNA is TGTGCCATCAGCGACACTAGCGGGAGGGCCGGGGGGACGCAGTATTTT. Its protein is CAISDTSGRAGGTQYF.